The table lists the clone carrying this T cell receptor (beta chain) with many counts. Antigen: not known. The use of a sample-barcoded 5' primer and a J-beta primer mix characterized a second PCR of roughly 6 to 12 cycles. Using its own MiXCR run on the 5' RACE reads, TCRdb lists one record per CDR3 protein. The repertoire holds 870,000 or so distinct CDR3 sequences, with about 30% as singletons. This sample is drawn from a study of blood T cells in healthy people across ages. The study, taken as a whole, reports: Whereas aged donors had fewer naive CD4+ cells, long-lived donors had more of them and higher diversity.

This CDR3 comprises 13 residues. Germline CDR1 is SGHTA and CDR2 is FQGNSA. The germline V and J ends were trimmed by 7 bases and 4 bases, with 13 bases remaining between them. This rearrangement joins TRBV7-2 to TRBJ1-2; D not certain. The TCR originated in a woman of 80 years or more in good health. Sequenced material: blood. The CDR3 DNA follows: TGTGCCAGCACCCCCGGGCCGGGCTATGGCTACACCTTC. Protein: CASTPGPGYGYTF.